This T cell receptor (beta chain) was recorded in a study of neurological immune-mediated disorders. Between the trimmed V and J ends, which lost 3 bases and 7 bases, there was a span of 6 bases. Germline CDR1 SGHAT, CDR2 FQNNGV. The CDR3 has 11 amino acids. Study-wide findings and caveats: Among 34 multiple sclerosis patients, 18 had repertoires that phylogenetic grouping placed in one related-CDR3 cluster, a possible signature. The multiple sclerosis repertoire cluster lacked an association with any feature, whether clinical or MRI.

This clonotype was counted only a few times. The target antigen is unknown. Since the CDR3 does not end with the conserved phenylalanine or tryptophan, this likely comes from a read error. TCRdb itself ran the 5' RACE reads through MiXCR, one entry per CDR3 protein. The sample lists 49,000 or so distinct CDR3 sequences, just under 4.5% occurring once. It was from 2 million PBMCs stored at -80 C that the unsorted libraries were obtained. The chain is built from TRBV11-2 and TRBJ1-2; D is unclear. The specimen was PBMCs. The clonotype comes from an older woman with multiple sclerosis. The CDR3 sequence: CASSFRTGYTC. The CDR3 DNA reads as TGTGCCAGCAGCTTCCGGACTGGCTACACCTGC.